This T cell receptor beta chain is drawn from a study of cytomegalovirus exposure and HLA in healthy donors. Whole-study results and caveats: Association of 15,000 to 20,000 TCR beta sequences with HLA alleles was found at 0.05 false discovery rate in a later analysis. Reportedly, HLA-A and HLA-B alleles of most subjects were accurately predicted from TCR beta.

Both 60 Vbeta primers and 13 Jbeta primers went into the PCR. Here immunoSEQ multiplex PCR was the method, and the copy in TCRdb shows in-frame clones only, minus some. The sample includes roughly 280,000 clones, about 75% seen only once; the top ten take over 2%. The CDR3 contains 13 residues. Germline CDR1 reads SGHAT; CDR2 reads FQNNGV. Deletions cut 5 bases from V and 1 base from J, with 7 bases between. Comment on this clone: The antigen is undetermined.

Sequencing used PBMCs. This chain links TRBV11-2 with TRBJ2-3; D ambiguous. The sequence came from a female donor in good health and CMV-seronegative. Written as DNA, the CDR3 is TGTGCCAGCAGCACCCCAGGCACAGATACGCAGTATTTT. This translates into CASSTPGTDTQYF.